This TCR beta chain came from a study of Ad26.COV2.S vaccination and SARS-CoV-2 variants. The treatment denotes: 15 to 20 received Ad26.COV2.S at low or high dose, single or two shots; a few received placebo; per-sample allocation not given. The study sampled participants on day 63 after the first vaccine or placebo injection. Repertoires were generated with immunoSEQ multiplex PCR, while TCRdb's copy carries only in-frame clones and drops some. This repertoire shows 400,000 to 500,000 clones, roughly nine tenths found once; its top ten account for about 2.5%. V was shortened by 8 bases and J by 5 bases, with 18 bases between the two germline ends. CDR1 and CDR2 from the germline V gene are LNHNV and YYDKDF (reference sequence). This CDR3 is built from 15 residues.

The sample here was peripheral blood, taken in a trial of Ad26.COV2.S vaccine versus placebo. The chain employs TRBV15 and TRBJ1-4; D gene unclear. This TCR came from a person aged 18-65 years who received the Ad26.COV2.S COVID-19 vaccine or a placebo. Here the CDR3 DNA reads TGTGCCACCCTTGCAGTGCGGGAACCAAATGAAAAACTGTTTTTT. Amino acid sequence: CATLAVREPNEKLFF.